Shown below are 15 T cell receptor beta chains from a single sample sequenced in a study of T cell clonotyping in hematopoietic cell transplantation. Only in-frame clones appear in the TCRdb table, and some are missing; sequencing was by immunoSEQ multiplex PCR. The sample lists about 11,000 clones, approximately 92% occurring once. Sequencing was performed on PBMCs, taken 100 days after allogeneic stem cell transplant. These TCRs come from a female patient aged 60 or older who had an allogeneic stem cell transplant from an unrelated donor, so the T cells may come from the graft donor. Some clones in this sample may be carry-over from other donors' samples.

V usage is TRBV11-2 and J usage is TRBJ2-7; TRBD2 matches at 9 bases. Germline V gene lookup returns CDR1 SGHAT and CDR2 FQNNGV. V dropped 6 bases and J dropped 3; count of bases not matched to a gene: 6. CDR3 size: 14 residues. CDR3 residues: CASSPTSGYYEQYF. CDR3 nucleotides: TGTGCCAGCAGTCCGACTAGCGGCTACTACGAGCAGTACTTC.

J is TRBJ2-7 and V is TRBV7-9; TRBD2 matches 7 bases. Germline CDR1 SEHNR, CDR2 FQNEAQ (reference sequence). The ends lost 5 bases at V and 2 bases at J; junction bases unmatched: 15. CDR3 length: 17 amino acids. CDR3 residues: CASSHSGLPGSPYEQYF. CDR3 DNA: TGTGCCAGCAGCCATAGCGGGCTTCCCGGGAGCCCCTACGAGCAGTACTTC.

The rearrangement links TRBV6-6 to TRBJ2-3; TRBD1 might be the D (6 bases). The CDR3 spans 15 residues. The V and J ends lost 2 bases and 8 bases respectively, with 17 bases between them. The germline V gene has CDR1 MNHNY and CDR2 SVGAGI (reference sequence). The CDR3 loop reads CASSYRDTGMGTQYF. The DNA of the CDR3 is TGTGCCAGCAGTTACCGGGACACGGGAATGGGTACGCAGTATTTT.

This chain uses TRBV5-6 with TRBJ1-2; D ambiguous. CDR3 length: 13 amino acids. Trimming left V 0 bases short and J 8 bases short, with 11 bases between. Germline V lookup: CDR1 SGHDT, CDR2 YYEEEE. CDR3: CASSLGGPGGYTF. The CDR3 DNA sequence: TGTGCCAGCAGCTTGGGAGGGCCGGGAGGCTACACCTTC.

V is TRBV2 and J is TRBJ2-7; a weak D match, TRBD2 (5 bases). V shed 6 bases and J shed 1 base, with 7 bases lying between them. The CDR3 loop spans 12 amino acids. Germline loops: CDR1 SNHLY, CDR2 FYNNEI. The CDR3 bases are TGTGCCAGCAGGGACTTGTCCTACGAGCAGTACTTC. Its translation: CASRDLSYEQYF.

The chain carries TRBV6-1 and TRBJ1-4; D not certain. The V end was cut by 0 bases, the J end by 7 bases, with 12 bases between. The CDR3 length is 15 residues. Per the germline V gene, CDR1 is MNHNS and CDR2 is SASEGT. CDR3 amino acids: CASSEASAGVEKLFF. DNA of the CDR3: TGTGCCAGCAGTGAAGCCAGTGCCGGGGTTGAAAAACTGTTTTTT.

This chain joins TRBV19 and TRBJ2-3, with 7 positions matching TRBD1. Germline CDR1 and CDR2: LNHDA and SQIVND (reference sequence). Trimming at V came to 3 bases and at J to 0 bases, leaving 6 bases not matched to a gene. The length of the CDR3 is 16 residues. CDR3 sequence: CASSIDSGQSTDTQYF. CDR3 DNA: TGTGCCAGTAGTATCGACTCGGGACAGAGCACAGATACGCAGTATTTT.

This chain connects TRBV18 to TRBJ1-5; the D gene is possibly TRBD1 (5 bases). The V end was cut by 2 bases, the J end by 2 bases, with 7 bases between. This CDR3 comprises 14 residues. The V gene's germline CDR1 is KGHSH and CDR2 LQKENI. CDR3 region: CASSPGGGNQPQHF. CDR3 in DNA: TGTGCCAGCTCACCAGGGGGAGGCAATCAGCCCCAGCATTTT.

The chain carries TRBV9 and TRBJ2-3; D call uncertain. The CDR3 is 15 residues long. Trimming took off 0 bases at V and 2 bases at J, with 10 bases between the two ends. Germline assignment: CDR1 SGDLS and CDR2 YYNGEE. This CDR3 reads CASSVDIGYTDTQYF. CDR3 sequence (DNA): TGTGCCAGCAGCGTAGATATAGGATACACAGATACGCAGTATTTT.

This clone was seen only once. The gene calls are TRBV5-5 and TRBJ2-7, with TRBD1 as a possible D gene (6 bases). Germline V gene lookup returns CDR1 SGHKS and CDR2 YYEKEE (reference sequence). The V and J ends lost 0 bases and 1 base respectively, with 20 bases between them. The CDR3 has 18 residues. The CDR3 DNA reads as TGTGCCAGCAGCTTGGAGTCAGGGGTCTACTCCCTATCCTACGAGCAGTACTTC. Amino acid sequence: CASSLESGVYSLSYEQYF.

The chain joins TRBV6-6 to TRBJ2-5; D is unclear. V lost 2 bases and J 3 bases, leaving 7 bases between the germline ends. This CDR3 has 13 amino acids. Germline V lookup: CDR1 MNHNY, CDR2 SVGAGI (reference sequence). The CDR3 DNA reads TGTGCCAGCAGTTACGCCCCGAAAGAGACCCAGTACTTC. This codes for CASSYAPKETQYF.

Concerning this clone: A junction end diverges from the germline sequence, so it may reflect a read error. This chain joins TRBV29-1 and TRBJ2-7, with TRBD1 matching over 7 bases. Germline-derived CDR1 and CDR2 are SQVTM and ANQGSEA. There are 12 residues in the CDR3. The CDR3 nucleotides read TGCAGCGTTCAAGACAGGGACTACGAGCAGTACTTC. Its translation: CSVQDRDYEQYF.

The chain couples TRBV11-1 to TRBJ2-1; no clear D gene. CDR1 is SGHAT and CDR2 is FQDESV in the germline V gene (reference sequence). This CDR3 has 13 residues. The V end was cut by 5 bases, the J end by 8 bases, with 13 bases between. Written as DNA, the CDR3 is TGTGCCAGCAGCCAGTGGGTAAGGGATGAGCAGTTCTTC. Translated, it gives CASSQWVRDEQFF.

J is TRBJ2-1 and V is TRBV4-2; D may match TRBD1 or TRBD2 (5 bases each). Trimming cost V 7 bases and J 4 bases, with 17 bases left between them. The CDR3 runs to 15 residues. The germline V gene has CDR1 LGHNA and CDR2 YNFKEQ. CDR3 loop: CASTPAPGPYNEQFF. The CDR3 DNA reads as TGTGCCAGCACCCCCGCTCCGGGGCCATACAATGAGCAGTTCTTC.

The table lists this clone with a count of one. The V call is TRBV7-9, the J call TRBJ2-7; 7 positions agree with TRBD1. The CDR3 has 16 residues. V shed 5 bases and J 2 bases; nucleotides not matched to a gene: 12. Germline V gene data show CDR1 as SEHNR and CDR2 as FQNEAQ (reference sequence). CDR3 bases: TGTGCCAGCAGCCTCTCCTCAGGGGGTCCCACCTACGAGCAGTACTTC. It encodes CASSLSSGGPTYEQYF. Using reference TRBV7-9 and TRBJ2-7 for the parts outside the CDR3, the full variable domain is DTGVSQNPRHKITKRGQNVTFRCDPISEHNRLYWYRQTLGQGPEFLTYFQNEAQLEKSRLLSDRFSAERPKGSFSTLEIQRTEQGDSAMYLCASSLSSGGPTYEQYFGPGTRLTVT.